This T cell receptor beta chain derives from a study of identical twins. TCRdb re-analysed the 5' RACE reads in MiXCR, keeping a single row per CDR3 protein. The repertoire consists of approximately 590,000 distinct CDR3 sequences, with more than 9% occurring once and the leading ten covering under 3.5%. Study-level results: Sequences that were beta out-of-frame showed weaker excess twin sharing.

On this clonotype: Its antigen remains unidentified.

This sample also appeared in a second study, on yellow fever vaccine responses in identical twins. Per that paper: Reportedly, twins' vaccine T cell responses looked partly convergent and partly personalized.

The TCR was taken from a woman aged 18 to 35 in good health. Sequenced input: PBMCs.

This CDR3 reads CTISHGTGVLYGVEKLFF. The CDR3 nucleotides are TGTACCATCAGCCACGGGACAGGGGTATTGTATGGTGTTGAAAAACTGTTTTTT. The V gene is TRBV3-1, the J gene TRBJ1-4; 10 bases fit TRBD1. The CDR3 loop spans 18 amino acids. Germline V gene data show CDR1 as LGHDT and CDR2 as YNNKEL (reference sequence).